The rows below give T cell receptor beta chains drawn from one sample of a study of T-cell reconstitution after alpha-beta-depleted transplantation in children. TCRdb analysed the PCR reads with MiXCR anew, one entry per CDR3 protein. The sample lists about 540,000 distinct CDR3 sequences; around 19% were seen once. The specimen comprised PBMCs from the stem cell graft donor, sampled from the stem cell graft. The source is a human donor who donated a stem cell graft to a child with acute lymphoblastic leukemia. CDR3s include the opening cysteine and the closing phenylalanine or tryptophan. D genes are given only for firm matches. Only part of the rows carry a size: once, few, many, or a class if the clone is expanded.

>TRBJ2-1|.|TRBV11-2|.|17
CASSTNPTGRSYNEQFF
TGTGCCAGCAGCACCAATCCGACAGGGAGGTCCTACAATGAGCAGTTCTTC
>TRBJ2-7|.|TRBV3-1|few|14
CASSLMTPPGEQYF
TGTGCCAGCAGCCTCATGACCCCCCCGGGCGAGCAGTACTTC
>TRBJ2-3|.|TRBV11-2|.|19
CASSLEIRKTRGGTDTQYF
TGTGCCAGCAGCTTAGAAATCCGAAAAACTAGGGGCGGCACAGATACGCAGTATTTT
>TRBJ1-2|.|TRBV28|.|13
CASSSLPNYGYTF
TGTGCCAGCAGCTCACTACCTAACTATGGCTACACCTTC
>TRBJ2-3|.|TRBV13|few|13
CASSASGGDTQYF
TGTGCCAGCAGCGCAAGCGGAGGGGATACGCAGTATTTT
>TRBJ2-7|.|TRBV20-1|few|13
CSAAPGLSYEQYF
TGCAGTGCAGCGCCAGGCCTCTCCTACGAGCAGTACTTC
>TRBJ2-1|TRBD2|TRBV12-5|many|17
CASGLAGTSGTYNEQFF
TGTGCTAGTGGTTTGGCCGGGACTAGCGGAACCTACAATGAGCAGTTCTTC
>TRBJ2-5|TRBD2|TRBV4-1|.|17
CASSQAPSAGETETQYF
TGCGCCAGCAGCCAAGCCCCTTCAGCGGGAGAAACGGAGACCCAGTACTTC
>TRBJ2-2|.|TRBV2|.|13
CASKVSYTGELFF
TGTGCCAGCAAAGTTAGCTACACCGGGGAGCTGTTTTTT
>TRBJ1-1|.|TRBV7-3|.|14
CASSFNRMNTEAFF
TGTGCCAGCAGCTTCAACAGGATGAACACTGAAGCTTTCTTT
>TRBJ2-5|.|TRBV20-1|few|13
CSASTRGVETQYF
TGCAGTGCTAGCACGAGGGGAGTGGAGACCCAGTACTTC
>TRBJ1-1|.|TRBV18|.|15
CASSPFGSGDTEAFF
TGTGCCAGCTCACCATTTGGAAGTGGCGACACTGAAGCTTTCTTT
>TRBJ2-1|TRBD1|TRBV4-1|.|15
CASSQEGTGGNEQFF
TGCGCCAGCAGCCAAGAAGGGACAGGGGGCAATGAGCAGTTCTTC
>TRBJ2-3|TRBD2|TRBV12-3/TRBV12-4|few|15
CASREVAGEGDTQYF
TGTGCCAGCAGGGAGGTCGCGGGAGAGGGAGATACGCAGTATTTT
>TRBJ2-6|.|TRBV13|.|15
CASSPTDSGANVLTF
TGTGCCAGCAGCCCGACAGACTCTGGGGCCAACGTCCTGACTTTC
>TRBJ2-2|.|TRBV24-1|.|17
CATSDSAGQVFTGELFF
TGTGCCACCAGTGACTCAGCGGGACAGGTTTTCACCGGGGAGCTGTTTTTT
>TRBJ1-2|.|TRBV12-3/TRBV12-4|few|13
CASSSYRNYGYTF
TGTGCCAGCAGTTCGTACAGAAACTATGGCTACACCTTC
>TRBJ1-1|.|TRBV5-1|.|17
CASSFGIRREMNTEAFF
TGCGCCAGCAGCTTCGGGATACGAAGGGAGATGAACACTGAAGCTTTCTTT
>TRBJ1-5|.|TRBV20-1|few|13
CSASELLNQPQHF
TGCAGTGCTAGCGAACTCCTGAATCAGCCCCAGCATTTT
>TRBJ2-1|.|TRBV10-3|few|15
CAISERWDSYNEQFF
TGTGCCATCAGTGAAAGGTGGGACTCCTACAATGAGCAGTTCTTC
>TRBJ1-4|TRBD1|TRBV5-1|.|20
CASSPGLGVTGRATNEKLFF
TGCGCCAGCAGCCCCGGGTTGGGTGTGACAGGGAGAGCAACTAATGAAAAACTGTTTTTT
>TRBJ1-4|.|TRBV5-1|few|15
CASSWGPSTNEKLFF
TGCGCCAGCAGCTGGGGACCTTCAACTAATGAAAAACTGTTTTTT
>TRBJ2-7|TRBD1|TRBV28|few|15
CASRPLTGASYEQYF
TGTGCCAGCAGACCTCTCACAGGGGCCTCCTACGAGCAGTACTTC
>TRBJ2-1|TRBD2|TRBV12-3/TRBV12-4|.|14
CASSFPGTSDEQFF
TGTGCCAGCAGTTTCCCCGGGACTAGCGATGAGCAGTTCTTC
>TRBJ2-7|.|TRBV7-3|few|16
CASSLMFGISSYEQYF
TGTGCCAGCAGCTTAATGTTCGGGATCAGCTCCTACGAGCAGTACTTC
>TRBJ1-4|.|TRBV30|.|14
CAWKPGPTNEKLFF
TGTGCCTGGAAGCCAGGACCAACTAATGAAAAACTGTTTTTT
>TRBJ2-4|.|TRBV5-6|many|12
CASSYGENIQYF
TGTGCCAGCAGCTACGGAGAAAACATTCAGTACTTC